Detailed here is one T cell receptor (beta chain). Antigen specificity is unknown. The data stem from a study of identical twins. Overall study findings and caveats: The analysis was cross-sectional rather than longitudinal within donors. The abundant beta clonotypes from cord blood had fewer insertions, and memory repertoires had none of this. A partial confounding effect on zero-insertion analyses could come from invariant MAIT and iNKT cells.

There were only healthy Caucasians among the donors. A single record per CDR3 protein comes from TCRdb applying MiXCR to the 5' RACE reads. The table shows some 330,000 distinct CDR3 sequences, with roughly 9% occurring only once. The germline V and J ends were trimmed by 6 bases and 2 bases, with 16 bases remaining between them. From germline, CDR1 is SQVTM and CDR2 ANQGSEA. The CDR3 consists of 14 residues. The chain carries TRBV29-1 and TRBJ2-5, with D uncertain. The receptor was derived from a woman in her forties or fifties in good health. Sequences were obtained from naive T cells sorted from blood. The CDR3 sequence: CSVGTHLGQETQYF. The CDR3 nucleotides are TGCAGCGTCGGAACCCATCTAGGGCAAGAGACCCAGTACTTC.